The sample holds many counts of the clone carrying this TCR beta chain. The antigen is undetermined. This specimen comes from a study of post-analysis software for immune sequencing data. General study points: TRBV5-6, TRBV5-1 and TRBV20-1 were among four or five TRBV segments more frequent in patients than controls. Co-batched samples clustered tightly together by F measure.

Unique molecular identifiers were built into the TCR beta cDNA libraries. TCRdb reanalysed the PCR reads using MiXCR and keeps one entry per CDR3 protein. The sample includes approximately 260,000 distinct CDR3 sequences, about 38% of them seen just once. CDR1 is SGHTA and CDR2 is FQGNSA in the germline V gene. J gave up 4 bases and V 5 bases, and 9 bases lay outside the gene matches. CDR3 size: 15 residues. Sequenced input: blood. This receptor was obtained from a girl aged 10 to 17 with multiple sclerosis. The gene calls are TRBV7-2 and TRBJ2-3; 7 bases agree with TRBD2. The CDR3 DNA reads TGTGCCAGCAGCCGGGGGACTATTGCGGCAGATACGCAGTATTTT. Encoded protein: CASSRGTIAADTQYF.